This T cell receptor (beta chain) appears in the sequencing data of a study of naive and memory T cell subsets. Germline-derived CDR1 and CDR2 are MNHEY and SMNVEV (reference sequence). Trimming stripped 6 bases from V and 6 bases from J, with 11 bases between. The CDR3 sequence is 13 residues long. A UMI-containing oligonucleotide was joined by 3' ligation to the TCR cDNA template. The SP2 primer and nested alpha and beta constant region primers amplified ligated cDNA in four rounds. MiXCR, applied by TCRdb to the 5' RACE reads, yields one record per CDR3 protein. The table includes 50,000 to 60,000 distinct CDR3 sequences, about 8.3% detected once. This clonotype has a count of ten or more.

This TCR was sampled from a female donor in good health. The gene calls are TRBV27 and TRBJ2-2, with D possibly being TRBD1 or TRBD2 (6 bases each). The CDR3 sequence: CASSLGGPGELFF. DNA for the CDR3: TGTGCCAGCAGCTTGGGGGGCCCCGGGGAGCTGTTTTTT.